This TCR beta chain was documented in a study of blood T cell repertoires in COVID-19. Study-level information: Nucleic acid was either cDNA or gDNA, and it came from T cells, B-cell-depleted T cells, or PBMCs.

V was clipped by 6 bases and J by 6 bases, with 14 bases between them. The germline V gene has CDR1 WNHNN and CDR2 SYGVQD (reference sequence). The CDR3 totals 13 residues. Original handling: Reference gene primer amplification in the assay estimated nucleated cell counts. Produced via immunoSEQ multiplex PCR; TCRdb's table is partial and in-frame only. For V, J and clone size, that table is used; D and trimming come from the DNA. The sample contains roughly 110,000 clones, about two thirds of which appear only once. Sequencing used peripheral blood. The TCR comes from a human donor with acute or convalescent COVID-19. The donor label of this sample is uncertain. The chain combines TRBV10-1 with TRBJ1-1; D is unclear. CDR3: CASSPAGSPEAFF. The CDR3 nucleotides are TGCGCCAGCAGCCCCGCGGGGAGCCCTGAAGCTTTCTTT.